This TCR beta chain is from a study of cytomegalovirus exposure and HLA in healthy donors. CDR1 is SGHTA and CDR2 is FQGNSA in the germline V gene. The V segment lost 5 bases and the J segment 3 bases; nucleotides outside the gene matches: 7. This CDR3 contains 16 residues. The PCR made use of 60 Vbeta and 13 Jbeta primers. Repertoires were generated with immunoSEQ multiplex PCR, while TCRdb's copy carries only in-frame clones and drops some. The sample lists around 130,000 clones; about 80% were seen once. The clonotype comes from a young man in good health and CMV-seronegative. This chain links TRBV7-2 with TRBJ2-3, with 11 bases identical to TRBD2. Input material: PBMCs. CDR3 residues: CASSTFGTSGTDTQYF. Written as DNA, the CDR3 is TGTGCCAGCAGCACCTTTGGGACTAGCGGTACAGATACGCAGTATTTT.